What follows describes a single T cell receptor beta chain. This entry comes from a study of radiotherapy plus CTLA-4 blockade in lung cancer. Ipilimumab-mediated CTLA-4 blockade plus focal radiation was given to patients having chemo-refractory metastatic non-small-cell lung cancer. CDR1 and CDR2 from the germline V gene are MGHRA and YSYEKL. This CDR3 region has 16 residues. Trimming took 0 bases from V and 3 from J, leaving 15 bases between them. The method was immunoSEQ multiplex PCR; TCRdb's version includes in-frame clones alone and lacks a portion of them. The sample contains approximately 77,000 clones, around 78% of which appear only once.

Sample: peripheral blood, taken from a patient treated with radiotherapy plus ipilimumab. The chain carries TRBV4-1 and TRBJ2-7, with D maybe TRBD1 (5 bases). The receptor was isolated from a human donor with non-small cell lung cancer whose response to radiotherapy plus ipilimumab could not be evaluated. Some clones in this sample may be carry-over from other donors' samples. DNA for the CDR3: TGCGCCAGCAGCCAAGATTTGGGGCCCCGTGGCTACGAGCAGTACTTC. This translates into CASSQDLGPRGYEQYF.